These 31 T cell receptor beta chains were all obtained from the same sample, sequenced in a study of blood T cell repertoires in COVID-19. The protocol was immunoSEQ multiplex PCR, while the TCRdb copy is restricted to in-frame clones and leaves out a portion. The sample contains some 45,000 clones, 83% of which appear only once. The sequencing input was peripheral blood. The receptor set was obtained from a man older than 75 in a cohort sampled during active COVID-19.

This chain connects TRBV5-6 to TRBJ1-1, with D perhaps matching TRBD1 (6 bases). Germline CDR1 reads SGHDT; CDR2 reads YYEEEE. CDR3 size: 16 residues. Trimming took 1 base from V and 0 from J, leaving 13 bases between them. CDR3 sequence (DNA): TGTGCCAGCAGCTTGACAGGGTCTGGGATGAACACTGAAGCTTTCTTT. Residues: CASSLTGSGMNTEAFF.

This sequence joins TRBV2 and TRBJ1-1; D might be TRBD1 (6 bases). This CDR3 has 15 amino acids. The germline CDR1 and CDR2 sequences are SNHLY and FYNNEI. Between the trimmed V and J ends, which lost 0 bases and 5 bases, there was a span of 13 bases. The CDR3 coding sequence is TGTGCCAGCAGTGAAGCGCTTCGGACAGATACTGAAGCTTTCTTT. Translating gives CASSEALRTDTEAFF.

The chain links TRBV5-5 to TRBJ2-1; 9 bases line up with TRBD1. This CDR3 has 15 amino acids. V shed 1 base, J shed 9 bases, and the junction held 8 bases outside the gene matches. Germline V gives CDR1 SGHKS, CDR2 YYEKEE (reference sequence). CDR3 bases: TGTGCCAGCAGCTTGCCGGACAGGGGTAGGGGTGAGCAGTTCTTC. As protein: CASSLPDRGRGEQFF.

The chain recombines TRBV7-7 with TRBJ2-5; 11 bases align to TRBD1. CDR1 is SSHAT, CDR2 FNYEAQ, per germline (reference sequence). J was trimmed by 5 bases and V by 8 bases; bases with no gene match: 7. The length of the CDR3 is 14 residues. CDR3 sequence: CASSPGTGGETQYF. In DNA form, the CDR3 reads TGTGCCAGCTCCCCCGGGACAGGGGGGGAGACCCAGTACTTC.

Written as DNA, the CDR3 is TGCGCCAGCAGCCCACTGGGACTAGCGGCCTACAATGAGCAGTTCTTC. As protein: CASSPLGLAAYNEQFF. The chain has TRBV4-1 and TRBJ2-1, with 11 bases identical to TRBD2. The CDR3 runs to 16 residues. J gave up 2 bases and V 4 bases, and 4 bases lay outside the gene matches. Germline values: CDR1 MGHRA, CDR2 YSYEKL.

This clone was recorded only once. This chain links TRBV7-9 with TRBJ2-3, with TRBD2 identical over 8 bases. The CDR3 is 16 residues long. Trimming cost V 7 bases and J 3 bases; bases outside gene matches: 12. Germline-derived CDR1 and CDR2 are SEHNR and FQNEAQ (reference sequence). The CDR3 DNA reads as TGTGCCAGCACTCCTGGACGGGGGGGGCTTACAGATACGCAGTATTTT. Its translation: CASTPGRGGLTDTQYF. Full variable domain (rest looked up from reference TRBV7-9 and TRBJ2-3): DTGVSQNPRHKITKRGQNVTFRCDPISEHNRLYWYRQTLGQGPEFLTYFQNEAQLEKSRLLSDRFSAERPKGSFSTLEIQRTEQGDSAMYLCASTPGRGGLTDTQYFGPGTRLTVL.

V is TRBV24-1 and J is TRBJ1-5, with unresolved D. V was pared by 3 bases and J by 1 base, with 9 bases between. The CDR3 contains 15 residues. Per germline, CDR1 KGHDR and CDR2 SFDVKD. CDR3 bases: TGTGCCACCAGTGATCCAGGCACGAGCAATCAGCCCCAGCATTTT. It codes for CATSDPGTSNQPQHF.

This clone has only one observation. The chain is built from TRBV6-6 and TRBJ2-2, with TRBD1 identical over 8 bases. The CDR3 is 15 amino acids. The V gene end was trimmed by 7 bases and the J gene end by 5 bases; junction bases not matched to a gene: 9. Germline CDR1 and CDR2: MNHNY and SVGAGI (reference sequence). This CDR3 reads CASTLDRGGTGELFF. The DNA for the CDR3 is TGTGCCAGCACCCTTGACAGGGGAGGAACCGGGGAGCTGTTTTTT.

Only one count was recorded for this clone. V is TRBV9 and J is TRBJ2-6; TRBD2 is a possible D gene (6 bases). This CDR3 region has 15 residues. Germline V gives CDR1 SGDLS, CDR2 YYNGEE. The V and J ends lost 6 bases and 2 bases respectively, with 12 bases between them. The CDR3 nucleotides read TGTGCCAGCACCCCCGGGGGAACTGGGGCCAACGTCCTGACTTTC. Amino acid sequence: CASTPGGTGANVLTF.

The rearrangement links TRBV11-1 to TRBJ2-7, with 10 bases aligning to TRBD2. J lost 3 bases, V lost 1 base, and 0 bases had no gene match. CDR3 length: 14 amino acids. Germline loops: CDR1 SGHAT, CDR2 FQDESV (reference sequence). The CDR3 here is CASSLVAGGYEQYF. CDR3 DNA sequence: TGTGCCAGCAGCTTAGTAGCGGGGGGCTACGAGCAGTACTTC.

The rearrangement uses TRBV5-4 and TRBJ2-3; 7 positions agree with TRBD2. The J segment lost 1 base and the V segment lost 0 bases, leaving 2 bases of the junction unmatched. The CDR3 covers 15 residues. In germline, CDR1 is SGHNT, CDR2 YYREEE (reference sequence). Written as DNA, the CDR3 is TGTGCCAGCAGCTTGGCCCGGGGGGGCACAGATACGCAGTATTTT. Amino acids: CASSLARGGTDTQYF. Full variable domain (outside the CDR3, taken from reference TRBV5-4 and TRBJ2-3): ETGVTQSPTHLIKTRGQQVTLRCSSQSGHNTVSWYQQALGQGPQFIFQYYREEENGRGNFPPRFSGLQFPNYSSELNVNALELDDSALYLCASSLARGGTDTQYFGPGTRLTVL.

The chain links TRBV9 to TRBJ2-4; 9 nucleotides agree with TRBD2. V shed 0 bases and J 6 bases; nucleotides not matched to a gene: 4. Germline values: CDR1 SGDLS, CDR2 YYNGEE. This CDR3 has 15 residues. CDR3 sequence reads: CASSVGLAGVNIQYF. CDR3 nucleotide sequence: TGTGCCAGCAGCGTAGGGTTAGCGGGAGTAAACATTCAGTACTTC.

The table lists this clone with a count of one. This chain connects TRBV29-1 to TRBJ2-4; TRBD1 matches at 7 bases. The CDR3 runs to 15 residues. Germline CDR1 is SQVTM and CDR2 is ANQGSEA. Germline trimming cut 7 bases from V and 1 base from J; bases unmatched to any gene: 10. The CDR3 DNA reads TGCAGCGCTTTGACAGGGATGTTGGCCAAAAACATTCAGTACTTC. Translated, it gives CSALTGMLAKNIQYF.

The V call is TRBV3-1 (or the pseudogene TRBV3-2), the J call TRBJ2-7; possibly TRBD1 for D (5 bases). CDR3 length: 15 residues. The V and J ends lost 4 bases and 1 base respectively, with 14 bases between them. Germline V gives CDR1 LGHDT, CDR2 YNNKEL (reference sequence). CDR3 residues: CASSPRWGASYEQYF. CDR3 nucleotides: TGTGCCAGCAGCCCAAGGTGGGGCGCGTCCTACGAGCAGTACTTC.

V and J are TRBV4-1 and TRBJ1-2; 9 nucleotides match TRBD1. The germline CDR1 and CDR2 sequences are MGHRA and YSYEKL. The trim removed 3 bases at V and 4 bases at J, leaving 6 bases unmatched. The CDR3 is 15 residues long. The CDR3 spells CASSHPGQGFYGYTF. CDR3 in DNA: TGCGCCAGCAGCCACCCCGGACAGGGGTTCTATGGCTACACCTTC.

The J gene is TRBJ1-3, the V gene TRBV3-1 (or the pseudogene TRBV3-2); 7 bases are shared with TRBD1. CDR3 length equals 15 residues. V shed 3 bases and J 4 bases; nucleotides not matched to a gene: 6. CDR1 is LGHDT and CDR2 is YNNKEL in the germline V gene (reference sequence). Written as DNA, the CDR3 is TGTGCCAGCAGCCATGTCGGGACAGCCGGAAACACCATATATTTT. This sequence encodes CASSHVGTAGNTIYF.

This chain joins TRBV5-6 and TRBJ1-3; 7 bases are shared with TRBD1. CDR1 is SGHDT, CDR2 YYEEEE, per germline. This CDR3 is built from 15 residues. V was pared by 6 bases and J by 3 bases, with 9 bases of the junction left unmatched. The chain's CDR3 is CASTLKGAGGNTIYF. The CDR3 coding sequence is TGTGCCAGCACCTTAAAGGGGGCTGGTGGAAACACCATATATTTT.

This CDR3 is CASSRQGYYEQYF. The CDR3 nucleotides read TGTGCCAGCAGCCGACAGGGCTACTACGAGCAGTACTTC. The gene calls are TRBV28 and TRBJ2-7, with 7 bases aligning to TRBD1. Germline-derived CDR1 and CDR2 are MDHEN and SYDVKM. The CDR3 consists of 13 residues. V was clipped by 6 bases and J by 3 bases; unmatched bases: 5.

V and J are TRBV27 and TRBJ1-5; D is perhaps TRBD1 (5 bases). V gave up 5 bases and J gave up 11 bases, with 19 bases separating them. This CDR3 has 14 residues. CDR1 is MNHEY, CDR2 SMNVEV, per germline (reference sequence). CDR3 DNA: TGTGCCAGCAGTCCCCACAGGACCGGAAAGGCCCAGCATTTT. Its translation: CASSPHRTGKAQHF.

The chain employs TRBV5-6 and TRBJ1-2; D perhaps matches TRBD1 (6 bases). The CDR3 consists of 14 residues. Trimming left V 1 base short and J 5 bases short, with 12 bases between. Germline V gene data show CDR1 as SGHDT and CDR2 as YYEEEE. This chain's CDR3 is CASSLKTGQYGYTF. In nucleotides, the CDR3 is TGTGCCAGCAGCTTGAAGACAGGACAATATGGCTACACCTTC.

The chain combines TRBV3-1 (or the pseudogene TRBV3-2) with TRBJ1-1; a weak D match, TRBD1 (5 bases). The CDR3 spans 14 residues. The V gene's germline CDR1 is LGHDT and CDR2 YNNKEL (reference sequence). The ends were cut back, 4 bases at V and 0 bases at J, with 9 bases in the middle. The CDR3 DNA is TGTGCCAGCAGCCTGGACACTATGAACACTGAAGCTTTCTTT. This sequence encodes CASSLDTMNTEAFF.

The V and J genes are TRBV7-9 and TRBJ2-7; tentatively, D is TRBD2 (5 bases). V dropped 3 bases and J dropped 0 bases, with 9 bases sitting between them. This CDR3 has 14 amino acids. Germline loops: CDR1 SEHNR, CDR2 FQNEAQ (reference sequence). The CDR3 DNA follows: TGTGCCAGCAGCTTCGACGGACTCTCCTACGAGCAGTACTTC. It yields the protein CASSFDGLSYEQYF.

The CDR3 DNA reads as TGTGCCAGCATTGTGGACAGGGGGAGCTCACCCCTCCACTTT. This translates into CASIVDRGSSPLHF. J is TRBJ1-6 and V is TRBV7-2, with 10 positions matching TRBD1. This CDR3 has 14 amino acids. The germline gives CDR1 SGHTA, CDR2 FQGNSA. V was pared by 7 bases and J by 10 bases, with 7 bases of the junction left unmatched.

The rearrangement links TRBV7-2 to TRBJ2-1, with D hard to call. Germline values: CDR1 SGHTA, CDR2 FQGNSA. V gave up 3 bases and J gave up 6 bases, with 12 bases separating them. CDR3 length equals 14 residues. The CDR3 spells CASSFFRGINEQFF. In DNA, the CDR3 is TGTGCCAGCAGCTTTTTTAGAGGCATCAATGAGCAGTTCTTC.

CDR3 bases: TGTGCCTGGAGAATACAGGGGGCATCAACCGGGGAGCTGTTTTTT. It specifies CAWRIQGASTGELFF. The rearrangement links TRBV30 to TRBJ2-2; 9 bases line up with TRBD1. The CDR3 sequence is 15 residues long. Trimming took 3 bases from V and 5 from J; bases not matched to a gene: 7. Germline loops: CDR1 GTSNPN, CDR2 SVGIG (reference sequence). Based on the CDR3 plus reference TRBV30 and TRBJ2-2, the full variable domain is SQTIHQWPATLVQPVGSPLSLECTVEGTSNPNLYWYRQAAGRGLQLLFYSVGIGQISSEVPQNLSASRPQDRQFILSSKKLLLSDSGFYLCAWRIQGASTGELFFGEGSRLTVL.

CDR3 residues: CASSESRLAKNIQYF. In DNA, the CDR3 is TGTGCCAGCAGTGAATCGCGGCTAGCCAAAAACATTCAGTACTTC. This chain joins TRBV25-1 and TRBJ2-4; unclear D gene. V was cut by 1 base and J by 0 bases, with 7 bases left in between. The CDR3 sequence is 15 residues long. Germline V gives CDR1 MGHDK, CDR2 SYGVNS.

This clone came up a few times. V usage is TRBV10-3 and J usage is TRBJ2-1; 7 positions agree with TRBD1. Trimming took 9 bases from V and 7 from J; bases not matched to a gene: 12. Looked up from germline, CDR1 is ENHRY and CDR2 is SYGVKD. The CDR3 extends over 14 amino acids. The chain's CDR3 is CAIGTVLDLNEQFF. In DNA form, the CDR3 reads TGTGCCATTGGGACAGTCCTCGATTTAAATGAGCAGTTCTTC.

This clone is a singleton in its sample. The chain has TRBV28 and TRBJ1-6, with a weak D call TRBD1 (6 bases). This CDR3 comprises 14 residues. Looked up from germline, CDR1 is MDHEN and CDR2 is SYDVKM. V dropped 7 bases and J dropped 14 bases, with 21 bases sitting between them. In DNA form, the CDR3 reads TGTGCCAGCACGCTGGGGGGGGCTGATGTAGCCCTCCACTTT. Residues: CASTLGGADVALHF.

J is TRBJ2-7 and V is TRBV2; D is possibly TRBD2 (6 bases). V gave up 2 bases and J gave up 6 bases, with 11 bases separating them. This CDR3 comprises 13 residues. The V gene's germline CDR1 is SNHLY and CDR2 FYNNEI. The CDR3 reads CASSEFGGTEQYF. The CDR3 DNA is TGTGCCAGCAGTGAATTTGGCGGGACCGAGCAGTACTTC. Full variable domain (outside the CDR3, taken from reference TRBV2 and TRBJ2-7): EPEVTQTPSHQVTQMGQEVILRCVPISNHLYFYWYRQILGQKVEFLVSFYNNEISEKSEIFDDQFSVERPDGSNFTLKIRSTKLEDSAMYFCASSEFGGTEQYFGPGTRLTVT.

The J gene is TRBJ2-7, the V gene TRBV11-2; D unclear. With 3 bases removed from V and 8 bases from J, the gap between germline ends came to 14 bases. CDR1 is SGHAT, CDR2 FQNNGV, per germline. The CDR3 sequence is 13 residues long. As DNA, the CDR3 is TGTGCCAGCAGCTTCAACACCTTTGACAAGCAGTACTTC. It specifies CASSFNTFDKQYF.

The chain is built from TRBV5-1 and TRBJ1-1, with a tentative D call TRBD1 (6 bases). Trimming left V 4 bases short and J 1 base short, with 14 bases between. Germline-derived CDR1 and CDR2 are SGHRS and YFSETQ. The CDR3 length is 15 residues. The CDR3 nucleotides read TGCGCCAGCAGCGCTGGGGGCGGGGGGAACACTGAAGCTTTCTTT. Translating it yields CASSAGGGGNTEAFF.